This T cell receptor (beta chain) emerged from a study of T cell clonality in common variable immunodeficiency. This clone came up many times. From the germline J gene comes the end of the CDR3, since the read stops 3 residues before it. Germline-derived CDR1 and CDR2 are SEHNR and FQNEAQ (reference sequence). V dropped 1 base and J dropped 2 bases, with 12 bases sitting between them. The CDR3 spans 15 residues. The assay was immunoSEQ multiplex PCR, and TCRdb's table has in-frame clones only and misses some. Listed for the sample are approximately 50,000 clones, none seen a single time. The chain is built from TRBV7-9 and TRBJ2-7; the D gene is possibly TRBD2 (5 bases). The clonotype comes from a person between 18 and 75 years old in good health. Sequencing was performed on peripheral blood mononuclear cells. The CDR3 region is CASSLEGLLTYEQYF. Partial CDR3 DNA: TGTGCCAGCAGCTTAGAAGGACTCTTGACCTACGAG.